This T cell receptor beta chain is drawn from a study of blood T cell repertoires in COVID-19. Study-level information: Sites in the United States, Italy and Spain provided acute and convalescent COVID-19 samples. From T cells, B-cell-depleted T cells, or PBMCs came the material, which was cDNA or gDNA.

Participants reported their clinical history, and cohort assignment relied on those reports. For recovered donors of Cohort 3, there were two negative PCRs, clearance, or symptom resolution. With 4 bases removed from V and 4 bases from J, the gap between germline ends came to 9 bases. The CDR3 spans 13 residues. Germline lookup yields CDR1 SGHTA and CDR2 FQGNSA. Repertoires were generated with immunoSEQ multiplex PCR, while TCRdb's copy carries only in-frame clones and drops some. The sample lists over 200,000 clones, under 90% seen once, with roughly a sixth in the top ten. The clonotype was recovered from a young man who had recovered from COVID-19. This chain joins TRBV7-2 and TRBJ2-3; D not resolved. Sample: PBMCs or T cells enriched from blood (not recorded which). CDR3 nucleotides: TGTGCCAGCAGCTCGAGACTGTCAGATACGCAGTATTTT. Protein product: CASSSRLSDTQYF. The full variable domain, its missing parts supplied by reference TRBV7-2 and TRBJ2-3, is GAGVSQSPSNKVTEKGKDVELRCDPISGHTALYWYRQSLGQGLEFLIYFQGNSAPDKSGLPSDRFSAERTGGSVSTLTIQRTQQEDSAVYLCASSSRLSDTQYFGPGTRLTVL.